This entry lists 4 T cell receptor beta chains sequenced from one sample in a study of blood T cell repertoires in COVID-19. Profiling relied on immunoSEQ multiplex PCR, and the TCRdb table lists in-frame clones only, not all of them. Altogether around 300,000 clones are present, under 90% being singletons, with the ten largest covering 1.5% to 2%. Input material: PBMCs or T cells enriched from blood (not recorded which). The receptor source for this set is a woman between 40 and 50 years old who had recovered from COVID-19.

V usage is TRBV18 and J usage is TRBJ1-4, with TRBD1 matching 8 bases. Germline V lookup: CDR1 KGHSH, CDR2 LQKENI. The CDR3 is 14 residues long. Unmatched junction bases numbered 6, after V lost 5 bases and J lost 7 bases. The CDR3 loop is CASSAQGAGEKLFF. The CDR3 DNA reads as TGTGCCAGCTCAGCGCAGGGGGCCGGTGAAAAACTGTTTTTT.

This sequence joins TRBV7-9 and TRBJ2-1; the D gene is possibly TRBD1 (6 bases). CDR1 and CDR2 (germline): SEHNR, FQNEAQ (reference sequence). The CDR3 has 15 amino acids. V shed 3 bases and J shed 3 bases, with 12 bases lying between them. The CDR3 sequence is CASSFMGHGYNEQFF. CDR3 DNA sequence: TGTGCCAGCAGCTTCATGGGACACGGCTACAATGAGCAGTTCTTC. The variable domain in full, completed from reference TRBV7-9 and TRBJ2-1, reads DTGVSQNPRHKITKRGQNVTFRCDPISEHNRLYWYRQTLGQGPEFLTYFQNEAQLEKSRLLSDRFSAERPKGSFSTLEIQRTEQGDSAMYLCASSFMGHGYNEQFFGPGTRLTVL.

V gene TRBV5-5 combines with J gene TRBJ1-2; D is possibly TRBD1 (5 bases). Germline CDR1 is SGHKS and CDR2 is YYEKEE (reference sequence). V was shortened by 3 bases and J by 7 bases, with 19 bases between the two germline ends. The CDR3 is made up of 15 amino acids. The CDR3 reads CASSSRTSPGGGYTF. The CDR3 nucleotides are TGTGCCAGCAGCTCCCGGACGTCTCCCGGGGGTGGCTACACCTTC.

This rearrangement joins TRBV6-1 to TRBJ1-5; no clear D. The germline V gene encodes CDR1 MNHNS and CDR2 SASEGT. Trimming shortened V by 2 bases and J by 3 bases, and 14 bases separated the two germline ends. The CDR3 loop spans 16 amino acids. The chain's CDR3 is CASSERIRRVNQPQHF. The CDR3 bases are TGTGCCAGCAGTGAAAGGATCAGGAGGGTCAATCAGCCCCAGCATTTT.